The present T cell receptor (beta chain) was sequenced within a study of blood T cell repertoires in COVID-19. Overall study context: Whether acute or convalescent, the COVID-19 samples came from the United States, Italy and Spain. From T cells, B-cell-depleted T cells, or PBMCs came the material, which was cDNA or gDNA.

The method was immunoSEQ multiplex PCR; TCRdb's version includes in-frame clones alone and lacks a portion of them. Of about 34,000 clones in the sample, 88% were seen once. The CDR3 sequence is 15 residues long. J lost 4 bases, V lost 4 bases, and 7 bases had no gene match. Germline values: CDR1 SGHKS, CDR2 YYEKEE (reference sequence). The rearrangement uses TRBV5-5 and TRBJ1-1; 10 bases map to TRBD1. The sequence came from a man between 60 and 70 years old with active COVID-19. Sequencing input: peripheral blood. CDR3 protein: CASSPGTGVGTEAFF. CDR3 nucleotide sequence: TGTGCCAGCAGCCCCGGGACAGGGGTGGGCACTGAAGCTTTCTTT.